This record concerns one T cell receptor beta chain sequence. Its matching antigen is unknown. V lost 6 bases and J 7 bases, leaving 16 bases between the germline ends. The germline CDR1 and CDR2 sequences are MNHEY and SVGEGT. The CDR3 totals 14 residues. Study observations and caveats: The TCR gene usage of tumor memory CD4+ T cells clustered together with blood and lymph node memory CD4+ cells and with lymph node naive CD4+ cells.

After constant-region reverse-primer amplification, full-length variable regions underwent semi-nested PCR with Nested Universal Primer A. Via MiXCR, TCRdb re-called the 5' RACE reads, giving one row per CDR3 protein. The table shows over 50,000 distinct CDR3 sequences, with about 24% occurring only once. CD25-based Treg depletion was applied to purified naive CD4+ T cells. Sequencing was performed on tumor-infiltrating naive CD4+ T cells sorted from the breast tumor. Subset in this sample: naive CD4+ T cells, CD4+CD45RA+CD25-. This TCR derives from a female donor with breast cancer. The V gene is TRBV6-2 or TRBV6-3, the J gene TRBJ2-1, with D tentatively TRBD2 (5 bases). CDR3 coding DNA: TGTGCCAGCAGCGGAGGTTCCCCGGAAAATGAGCAGTTCTTC. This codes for CASSGGSPENEQFF.